This T cell receptor (beta chain) was sequenced in a study of human T cells and chemical hapten exposure. Whole-study context: Throughout a study of 20 to 25 weeks, patients underwent weekly scalp administration of diphenylcyclopropenone doses.

V was clipped by 0 bases and J by 8 bases, with 17 bases between them. CDR1 LGHNA and CDR2 YNFKEQ come from the germline V gene. This CDR3 region has 17 residues. Each CDR3 protein gets one entry after TCRdb re-called the RACE reads with MiXCR. The sample holds approximately 350,000 distinct CDR3 sequences, around 7% seen once. Time point indicated: patch test 1, 2 weeks after DPC sensitization. Specified treatment: therapeutic diphenylcyclopropenone sensitization with weekly scalp DPC. Donors were 18 to 70-year-old alopecia patients suitable for DPC. Overall study results and limits: Those TCRs sitting above 1 in 1000 frequency stayed the same with DPC sensitization. The donor cohort had alopecia, so its immune response may not match that of healthy people.

Ten or more counts support this clonotype. No antigen is known for it. The sample was whole blood, taken in connection with sensitization to the hapten diphenylcyclopropenone (DPC). The receptor was derived from a woman in her late teens or twenties with alopecia areata. Some clones in this sample may be carry-over from other donors' samples. The chain uses TRBV4-2 and TRBJ1-6; D is uncertain. CDR3 in amino acids: CASSQDRRGSGDSPLHF. CDR3 in DNA: TGTGCCAGCAGCCAAGATCGCCGAGGGTCGGGTGATTCACCCCTCCACTTT.